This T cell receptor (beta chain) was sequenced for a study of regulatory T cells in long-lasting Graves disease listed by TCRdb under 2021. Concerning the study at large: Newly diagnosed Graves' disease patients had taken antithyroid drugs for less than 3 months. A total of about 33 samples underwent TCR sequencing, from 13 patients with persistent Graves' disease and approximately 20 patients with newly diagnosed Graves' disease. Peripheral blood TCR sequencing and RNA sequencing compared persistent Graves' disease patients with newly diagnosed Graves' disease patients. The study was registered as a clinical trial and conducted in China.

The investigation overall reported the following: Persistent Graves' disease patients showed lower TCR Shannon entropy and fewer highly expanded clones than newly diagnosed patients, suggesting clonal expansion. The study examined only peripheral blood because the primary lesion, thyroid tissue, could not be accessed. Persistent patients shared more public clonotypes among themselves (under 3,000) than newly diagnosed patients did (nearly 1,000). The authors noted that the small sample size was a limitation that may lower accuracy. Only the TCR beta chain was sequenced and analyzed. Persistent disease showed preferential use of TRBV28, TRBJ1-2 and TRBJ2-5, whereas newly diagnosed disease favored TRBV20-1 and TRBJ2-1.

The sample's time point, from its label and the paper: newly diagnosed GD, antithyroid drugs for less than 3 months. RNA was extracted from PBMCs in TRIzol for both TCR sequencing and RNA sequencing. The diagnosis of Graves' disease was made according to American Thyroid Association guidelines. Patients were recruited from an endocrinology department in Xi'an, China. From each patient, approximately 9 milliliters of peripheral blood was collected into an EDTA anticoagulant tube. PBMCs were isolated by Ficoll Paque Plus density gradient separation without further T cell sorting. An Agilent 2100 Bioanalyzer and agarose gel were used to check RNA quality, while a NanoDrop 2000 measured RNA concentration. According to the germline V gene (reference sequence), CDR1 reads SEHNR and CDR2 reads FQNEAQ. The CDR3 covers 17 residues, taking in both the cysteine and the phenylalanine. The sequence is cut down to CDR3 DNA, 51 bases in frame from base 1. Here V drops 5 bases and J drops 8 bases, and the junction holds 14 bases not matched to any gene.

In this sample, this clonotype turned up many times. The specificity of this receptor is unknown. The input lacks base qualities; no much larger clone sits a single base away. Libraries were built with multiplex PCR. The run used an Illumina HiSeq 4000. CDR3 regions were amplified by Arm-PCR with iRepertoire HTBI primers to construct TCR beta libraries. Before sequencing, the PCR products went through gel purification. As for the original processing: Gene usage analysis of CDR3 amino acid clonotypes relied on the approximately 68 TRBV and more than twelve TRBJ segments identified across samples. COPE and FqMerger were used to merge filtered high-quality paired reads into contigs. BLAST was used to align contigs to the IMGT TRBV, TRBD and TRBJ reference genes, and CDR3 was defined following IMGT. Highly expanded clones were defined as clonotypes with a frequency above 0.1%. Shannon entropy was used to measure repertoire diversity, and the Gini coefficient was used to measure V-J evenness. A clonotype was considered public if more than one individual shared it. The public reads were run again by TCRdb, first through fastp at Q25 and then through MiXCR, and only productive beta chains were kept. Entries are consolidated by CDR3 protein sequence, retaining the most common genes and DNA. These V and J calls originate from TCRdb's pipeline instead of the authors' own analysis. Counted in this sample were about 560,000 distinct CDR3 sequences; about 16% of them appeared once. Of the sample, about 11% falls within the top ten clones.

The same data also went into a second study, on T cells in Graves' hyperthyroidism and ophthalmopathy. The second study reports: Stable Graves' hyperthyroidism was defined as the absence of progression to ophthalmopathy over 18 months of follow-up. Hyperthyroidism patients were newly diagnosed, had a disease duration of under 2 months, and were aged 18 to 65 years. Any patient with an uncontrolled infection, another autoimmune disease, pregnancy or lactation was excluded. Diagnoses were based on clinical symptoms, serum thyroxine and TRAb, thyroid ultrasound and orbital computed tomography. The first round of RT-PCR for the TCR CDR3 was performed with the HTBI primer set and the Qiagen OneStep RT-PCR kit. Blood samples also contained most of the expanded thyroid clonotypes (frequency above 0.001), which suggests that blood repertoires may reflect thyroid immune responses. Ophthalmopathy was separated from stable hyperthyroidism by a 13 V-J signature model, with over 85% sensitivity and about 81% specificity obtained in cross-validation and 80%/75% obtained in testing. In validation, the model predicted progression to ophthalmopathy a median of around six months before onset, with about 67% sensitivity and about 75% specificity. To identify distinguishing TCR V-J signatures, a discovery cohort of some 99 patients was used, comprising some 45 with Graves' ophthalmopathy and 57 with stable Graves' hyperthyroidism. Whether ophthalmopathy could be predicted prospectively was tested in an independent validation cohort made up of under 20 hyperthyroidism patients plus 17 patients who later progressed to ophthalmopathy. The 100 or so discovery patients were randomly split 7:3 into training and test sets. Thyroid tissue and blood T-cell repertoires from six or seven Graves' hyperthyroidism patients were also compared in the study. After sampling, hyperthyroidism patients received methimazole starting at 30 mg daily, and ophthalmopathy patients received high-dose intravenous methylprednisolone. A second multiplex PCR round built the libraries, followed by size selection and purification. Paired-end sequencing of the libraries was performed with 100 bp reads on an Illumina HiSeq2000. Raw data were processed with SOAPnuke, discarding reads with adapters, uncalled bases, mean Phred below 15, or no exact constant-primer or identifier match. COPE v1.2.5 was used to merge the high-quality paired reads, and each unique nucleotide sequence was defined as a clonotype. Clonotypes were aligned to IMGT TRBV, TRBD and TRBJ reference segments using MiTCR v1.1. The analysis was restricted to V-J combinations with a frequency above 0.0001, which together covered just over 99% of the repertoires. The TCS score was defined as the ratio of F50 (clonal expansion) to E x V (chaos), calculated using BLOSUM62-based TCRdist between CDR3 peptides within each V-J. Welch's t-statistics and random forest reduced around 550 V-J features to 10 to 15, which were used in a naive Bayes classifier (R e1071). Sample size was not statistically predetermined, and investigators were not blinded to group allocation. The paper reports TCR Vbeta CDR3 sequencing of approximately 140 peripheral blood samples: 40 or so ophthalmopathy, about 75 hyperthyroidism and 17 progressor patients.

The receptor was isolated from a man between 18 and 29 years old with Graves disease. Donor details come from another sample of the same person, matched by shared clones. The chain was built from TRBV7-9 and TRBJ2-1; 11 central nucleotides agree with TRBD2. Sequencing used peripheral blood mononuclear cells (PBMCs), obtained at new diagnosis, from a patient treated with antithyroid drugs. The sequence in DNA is TGTGCCAGCAGCAACCCGAGACTAGCGGGAAGGAAGGATGAGCAGTTCTTC. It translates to CASSNPRLAGRKDEQFF.